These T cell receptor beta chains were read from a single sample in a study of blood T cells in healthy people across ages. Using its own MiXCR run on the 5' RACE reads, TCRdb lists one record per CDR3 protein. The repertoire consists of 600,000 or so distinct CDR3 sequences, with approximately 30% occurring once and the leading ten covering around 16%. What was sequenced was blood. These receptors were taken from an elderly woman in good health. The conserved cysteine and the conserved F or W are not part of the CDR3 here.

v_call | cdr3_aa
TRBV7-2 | ASSPMTGEQF
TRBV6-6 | ASSYWDSAYSNQPQH
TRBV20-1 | SARELLAGVGNTQY
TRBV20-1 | SAELGEETQY
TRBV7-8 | ASSLGYATDTQY
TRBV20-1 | SARHRGGEQY
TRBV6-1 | ASSAWDTRTRQPQH
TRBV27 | ASSPDRHTEAF
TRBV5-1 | ASSFLAGANSPLH
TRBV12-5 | ASGLGPPGQAKF
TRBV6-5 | ASSYGLPSDTGELF
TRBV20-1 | SARGRAPLGGFT
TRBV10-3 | AISESRGGGYEQF
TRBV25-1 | ASSDLQSTDTQY
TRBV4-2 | ASSQRADYSEQF
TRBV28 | ASSVGQGTFYEQY
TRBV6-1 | ASSEATGGNTEAF
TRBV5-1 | ASSSRTSGGRTDTQY
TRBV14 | ASSPFRQGAGETQY
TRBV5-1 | ASSLVFGYEQY
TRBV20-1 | SARAGTWSGHEQF
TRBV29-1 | SVGGRYGQSYEQY
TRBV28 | ASSTLAGVRGELF
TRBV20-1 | SARVLAGFDEQY
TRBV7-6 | ASSGNRGQGEQF
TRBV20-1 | SATTPEGQF
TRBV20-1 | SARSLESHHEQY
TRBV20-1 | CVQDIPYEQY
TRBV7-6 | ASSLGQGGIETQY
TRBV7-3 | ASSLLGAGASNEQF
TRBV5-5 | ASSLVPGGPNEQF
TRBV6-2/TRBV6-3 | ASAGQETTNEKLF
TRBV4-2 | ASSPLAGGGNEQF
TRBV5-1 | ASSITGMEKLF
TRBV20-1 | SARDGDRASGANVLT
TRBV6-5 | ASSRGVGELF
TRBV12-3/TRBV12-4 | ASSLTAGTGNQPQH
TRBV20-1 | SARDMGTGDREQY
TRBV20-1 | SATTGQNYGYT
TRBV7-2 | ASRGQGAGRDIQY
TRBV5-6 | ASKRMTSPILKYEQY
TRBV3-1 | ASSVMIRTSGGSTDTQY
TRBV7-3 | ASSQLGIITDTQY
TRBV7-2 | ASSEQGRMEETQY
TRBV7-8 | ASSAYRGSNEKLF
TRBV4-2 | ASSLRDRGRVENTEAF
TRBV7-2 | ASSKQGAGETQY
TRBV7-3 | ASSRPRGGVTGELF
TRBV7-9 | AGSLDGGREAF
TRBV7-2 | ASKWTASYNEQF
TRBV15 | ATSREAGRTEAF
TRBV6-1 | ASGAGGRGEQF
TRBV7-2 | ASSLGGGQVIAKNIQY
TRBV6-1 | ASSERGNYEQY
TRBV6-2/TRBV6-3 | ASSYAADGYT
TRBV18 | ASSPSRTGRSSTEAF
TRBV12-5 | ASGINEKLF
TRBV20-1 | SARELQGSYNEQF
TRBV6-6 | ASSAELDSNQPQH